The source of this TCR beta chain is a study of CD8+ T cells in alopecia areata. Study summary: It was oral tofacitinib, at 5 to 10 mg twice daily, that treated patients received. Affected scalp percentage set treated patients' severity scores.

Described treatment: oral pan-JAK inhibitor, 5-10 mg twice daily. It was cDNA, reverse transcribed from extracted RNA, that served as the sequencing template. Here immunoSEQ multiplex PCR was the method, and the copy in TCRdb shows in-frame clones only, minus some. This repertoire shows about 180,000 clones, roughly 46% found once; its top ten account for about a tenth. J was trimmed by 3 bases and V by 2 bases; bases with no gene match: 6. The germline V gene encodes CDR1 LGHNA and CDR2 YSLEER. The CDR3 sequence is 15 residues long. As for this clone: The antigen remains unidentified.

Study-wide points: With one nonresponder, baseline CD8+ expansion's link to response remains uncertain.

This TCR was sampled from a human donor with alopecia areata. The chain couples TRBV4-3 to TRBJ2-5, with 7 bases matching TRBD2. This specimen consisted of CD8+ T cells sorted from blood, obtained at roughly week 52, from a patient treated with tofacitinib. The CDR3 DNA sequence: TGCGCCAGCAGCCAACGTCAGGGAGGGAAAGAGACCCAGTACTTC. It encodes CASSQRQGGKETQYF.